Listed below are T cell receptor beta chains from one sample, sequenced in a study of blood T cells in healthy people across ages. TCRdb analysed the 5' RACE reads with MiXCR anew, one entry per CDR3 protein. The profile shows 850,000 to 1,000,000 distinct CDR3 sequences, just over 50% of them singletons. The sequencing input was blood. The receptors here all came from a woman aged 60 to 75 in good health. Each CDR3 is given with its conserved first and last residue. The D gene is left open where the match is weak. For some rows the clone size is stated as once, few or many, or as a class when expanded; others skip it.

>TRBV20-1|.|few|TRBJ2-3|17
CSARATPRHQGLDTQYF
TGCAGTGCTCGAGCCACCCCTAGACACCAAGGGCTAGATACGCAGTATTTT
>TRBV20-1|.|.|TRBJ2-3|16
CSAPLLGGGPTDTQYF
TGCAGTGCTCCCTTGTTAGGGGGAGGGCCCACAGATACGCAGTATTTT
>TRBV7-2|.|.|TRBJ2-7|14
CASSSSWTSWEQYF
TGTGCCAGCAGCTCATCCTGGACGTCGTGGGAGCAGTACTTC
>TRBV28|.|.|TRBJ2-5|12
CASREAVRGQYF
TGTGCCAGCAGGGAAGCGGTCCGTGGGCAGTACTTC
>TRBV7-6|TRBD2|few|TRBJ2-1|12
CASAGLVNEQFF
TGTGCCAGCGCTGGACTAGTGAATGAGCAGTTCTTC
>TRBV15|.|few|TRBJ2-5|12
CATSKTGETQYF
TGTGCCACCAGCAAAACGGGAGAGACCCAGTACTTC
>TRBV28|.|few|TRBJ2-7|14
CASSYGPGGYEQYF
TGTGCCAGCAGTTACGGGCCTGGAGGTTACGAGCAGTACTTC
>TRBV28|TRBD2|.|TRBJ2-1|15
CASSPRGRAFNEQFF
TGTGCCAGCAGCCCCCGCGGGAGGGCCTTCAATGAGCAGTTCTTC
>TRBV7-3|.|.|TRBJ2-7|12
CASSPREIEQYF
TGTGCCAGCAGCCCCCGTGAGATCGAGCAGTACTTC
>TRBV20-1|.|.|TRBJ2-7|14
CSARGMEGSYEQYF
TGCAGTGCTAGAGGGATGGAAGGCAGCTACGAGCAGTACTTC
>TRBV5-6|.|.|TRBJ2-3|13
CASSFPGTPSQYF
TGTGCCAGCAGCTTCCCCGGGACACCGTCGCAGTATTTT
>TRBV20-1|.|few|TRBJ2-3|14
CSAIGVALTDTQYF
TGCAGTGCTATCGGTGTAGCGTTGACAGATACGCAGTATTTT
>TRBV6-5|.|few|TRBJ2-3|14
CASRPGYETDTQYF
TGTGCCAGCCGGCCGGGGTATGAGACAGATACGCAGTATTTT
>TRBV6-1|TRBD2|.|TRBJ2-3|15
CASSLAGAPTDTQYF
TGTGCCAGCAGTCTAGCGGGAGCACCCACAGATACGCAGTATTTT
>TRBV2|.|.|TRBJ2-5|15
CASKASSGGEETQYF
TGTGCCAGCAAAGCCTCCTCCGGCGGAGAAGAGACCCAGTACTTC
>TRBV5-1|.|.|TRBJ2-7|12
CASRYGNGEQYF
TGCGCCAGCAGATACGGTAATGGCGAGCAGTACTTC
>TRBV6-5|.|few|TRBJ1-4|14
CASSRGGEVEKLFF
TGTGCCAGCAGTAGAGGGGGAGAGGTTGAAAAACTGTTTTTT
>TRBV28|.|.|TRBJ2-5|13
CASSTGRMETQYF
TGTGCCAGCAGTACAGGGAGGATGGAGACCCAGTACTTC
>TRBV6-2/TRBV6-3|.|.|TRBJ2-5|14
CASTRRRPKETQYF
TGTGCCAGCACCAGAAGGAGACCCAAAGAGACCCAGTACTTC
>TRBV4-2|TRBD1|.|TRBJ1-3|17
CASSRRDRGHSGNTIYF
TGTGCCAGCAGCCGAAGGGACAGGGGGCATAGTGGAAACACCATATATTTT
>TRBV20-1|.|few|TRBJ2-3|14
CSARSADGTDTQYF
TGCAGTGCTCGGAGCGCTGATGGCACAGATACGCAGTATTTT
>TRBV4-1|.|.|TRBJ2-7|15
CASSQGVAAVYEQYF
TGCGCCAGCAGCCAGGGGGTTGCAGCCGTCTACGAGCAGTACTTC
>TRBV9|.|.|TRBJ2-7|15
CASSVSRAVRYEQYF
TGTGCCAGCAGCGTATCACGCGCCGTTCGCTACGAGCAGTACTTC
>TRBV2|.|.|TRBJ2-7|14
CASSGGRFDYEQYF
TGTGCCAGCAGTGGGGGCAGGTTTGACTACGAGCAGTACTTC
>TRBV20-1|TRBD2|few|TRBJ2-7|15
CSARVRSGSGYEQYF
TGCAGTGCTAGAGTCCGAAGCGGGAGCGGGTACGAGCAGTACTTC
>TRBV20-1|.|few|TRBJ2-5|15
CSASRRGGPQETQYF
TGCAGTGCCTCCAGACGAGGGGGACCTCAAGAGACCCAGTACTTC
>TRBV4-1|TRBD1|.|TRBJ1-1|17
CASSQGTGGFLSTEAFF
TGCGCCAGCAGCCAAGGGACAGGGGGCTTCCTGAGCACTGAAGCATTCTTT
>TRBV3-1|.|.|TRBJ2-1|13
CASSPAARYEPFF
TGTGCCAGCAGCCCAGCGGCGCGTTATGAGCCGTTCTTC
>TRBV7-2|.|.|TRBJ2-7|12
CASSSQGFEQYF
TGTGCCAGCAGTTCCCAGGGGTTCGAGCAGTACTTC
>TRBV4-1|TRBD1|few|TRBJ2-1|16
CASSTGGTGVNNEQFF
TGCGCCAGCAGCACGGGTGGGACAGGGGTCAACAATGAGCAGTTCTTC
>TRBV12-3/TRBV12-4|.|many|TRBJ1-2|11
CASSSSYGYTF
TGTGCCAGCAGTTCTAGCTATGGCTACACCTTC
>TRBV7-9|TRBD1|few|TRBJ2-7|15
CASSIPRDRGYEQYF
TGTGCCAGCAGCATACCCCGGGACAGGGGCTACGAGCAGTACTTC
>TRBV3-1|.|.|TRBJ1-6|16
CASSQRRSSYNSPLHF
TGTGCCAGCAGCCAAAGGCGGAGCTCCTATAATTCACCCCTCCACTTT
>TRBV12-3/TRBV12-4|.|once|TRBJ1-4|15
CASSLEPQRNEKLFF
TGTGCCAGCAGTTTAGAACCGCAGAGGAATGAAAAACTGTTTTTT
>TRBV14|.|few|TRBJ2-5|15
CASSQDSKGRETQYF
TGTGCCAGCAGCCAAGACTCAAAGGGCCGAGAGACCCAGTACTTC
>TRBV7-6|.|.|TRBJ1-1|13
CASSIKGNTEAFF
TGTGCCAGCAGTATCAAGGGGAACACTGAAGCTTTCTTT
>TRBV20-1|.|.|TRBJ2-5|15
CSARVAGWWEETQYF
TGCAGTGCTAGAGTGGCAGGGTGGTGGGAAGAGACCCAGTACTTC
>TRBV12-3/TRBV12-4|.|.|TRBJ2-5|16
CASSLASRVGFDEQYF
TGTGCCAGCAGTTTAGCTTCCAGGGTGGGATTCGATGAGCAGTACTTC
>TRBV7-6|.|.|TRBJ1-4|13
CASSTDMGEKLFF
TGTGCCAGCAGCACAGATATGGGGGAAAAACTGTTTTTT
>TRBV6-2/TRBV6-3|.|.|TRBJ2-7|13
CASSRGHLYEQYF
TGTGCCAGCAGCCGAGGACACCTCTACGAGCAGTACTTC
>TRBV29-1|.|.|TRBJ2-7|14
CSVTVTAPSYEQYF
TGCAGCGTTACGGTAACGGCTCCTTCCTACGAGCAGTACTTC
>TRBV28|.|.|TRBJ2-3|13
CASSSPGRPSQYF
TGTGCCAGCAGTTCCCCAGGGAGACCCTCGCAGTATTTT
>TRBV20-1|.|.|TRBJ2-5|15
CSGEDSGPLQKTQYF
TGCAGCGGAGAGGATAGTGGACCCCTTCAGAAGACCCAGTACTTC
>TRBV7-2|TRBD2|.|TRBJ2-3|17
CASSLGVSGRNTDTQYF
TGTGCCAGCAGCTTAGGGGTTAGCGGGAGAAACACAGATACGCAGTATTTT
>TRBV12-3/TRBV12-4|TRBD2|few|TRBJ2-5|13
CASSPPGGSTQYF
TGTGCCAGCAGTCCCCCCGGCGGGAGCACCCAGTACTTC
>TRBV14|.|.|TRBJ2-7|15
CASSQEIAVPYEQYF
TGTGCCAGCAGCCAAGAAATAGCGGTTCCCTACGAGCAGTACTTC
>TRBV3-1|TRBD2|.|TRBJ2-7|17
CASSQGKFGRGSYEQYF
TGTGCCAGCAGCCAAGGGAAATTCGGGAGGGGCTCCTACGAGCAGTACTTC
>TRBV28|TRBD2|.|TRBJ2-7|15
CASPPDVGTNYEQYF
TGTGCCAGCCCCCCCGACGTGGGGACTAACTACGAGCAGTACTTC
>TRBV10-3|.|few|TRBJ2-1|12
CAISEYRDEQFF
TGTGCCATCAGTGAGTACCGGGATGAGCAGTTCTTC